This is a list of T cell receptor beta chains from one sample in a study of blood T cells in healthy people across ages. TCRdb redid the calling of the 5' RACE reads with MiXCR, one entry per CDR3 protein. The sample records about 1,600,000 distinct CDR3 sequences, roughly 40% being singletons. The material sequenced was blood. The receptors shown here come from a woman in her late teens or twenties in good health. Both conserved end residues are part of each CDR3. A D gene is named only where the DNA matches it firmly. Where a row states a size, it is once, few, many or the class of an expanded clone; other rows omit it.

j_call	d_call	v_call	clone_size	cdr3_aa	cdr3_nt
TRBJ1-6	NA	TRBV7-9	NA	CASSLSDGLYNSPLHF	TGTGCCAGCAGCTTAAGCGACGGACTGTATAATTCACCCCTCCACTTT
TRBJ2-7	NA	TRBV20-1	few	CSAHPGTSYEQYF	TGCAGTGCGCATCCGGGGACCTCCTACGAGCAGTACTTC
TRBJ1-2	NA	TRBV9	NA	CASSVVGGANYGYTF	TGTGCCAGCAGCGTAGTTGGGGGCGCGAACTATGGCTACACCTTC
TRBJ2-3	NA	TRBV10-2	NA	CASSEGTALRPSSTDTQYF	TGCGCCAGCAGTGAGGGTACCGCCCTCCGCCCTTCTAGCACAGATACGCAGTATTTT
TRBJ2-3	NA	TRBV29-1	few	CSVEGGLESSTDTQYF	TGCAGCGTTGAGGGCGGGCTCGAATCTAGCACAGATACGCAGTATTTT
TRBJ2-2	TRBD2	TRBV30	NA	CAWSEPGLATGELFF	TGTGCCTGGAGTGAACCGGGACTAGCGACCGGGGAGCTGTTTTTT
TRBJ1-2	NA	TRBV20-1	many	CSASPPGYSYGYTF	TGCAGTGCTAGCCCGCCAGGGTATAGCTATGGCTACACCTTC
TRBJ1-2	TRBD1	TRBV27	NA	CASSLKGTGDGYTF	TGTGCCAGCAGTTTGAAAGGGACAGGGGATGGCTACACCTTC
TRBJ2-1	NA	TRBV12-3/TRBV12-4	NA	CASRLDGGPEQFF	TGTGCCAGCAGATTGGATGGGGGCCCTGAGCAGTTCTTC
TRBJ2-7	NA	TRBV7-9	NA	CASSLAPEAYEQYF	TGTGCCAGCAGCTTAGCCCCAGAAGCCTACGAGCAGTACTTC
TRBJ1-1	NA	TRBV27	NA	CAIAQGANTEAFF	TGTGCCATAGCCCAGGGTGCGAACACTGAAGCTTTCTTT
TRBJ2-7	NA	TRBV6-5	few	CASSYSIPDPYEQYF	TGTGCCAGCAGTTACTCCATTCCGGACCCCTACGAGCAGTACTTC
TRBJ2-7	TRBD2	TRBV4-1	NA	CASSQDPRLAGGNEQYF	TGCGCCAGCAGCCAAGACCCGAGACTAGCGGGAGGGAACGAGCAGTACTTC
TRBJ2-5	TRBD2	TRBV10-3	few	CAISEWGGSSGETQYF	TGTGCCATCAGTGAGTGGGGGGGGTCCAGCGGAGAGACCCAGTACTTC
TRBJ2-3	TRBD2	TRBV20-1	few	CSAAGIAGATDTQYF	TGCAGTGCCGCGGGAATAGCGGGCGCAACAGATACGCAGTATTTT
TRBJ1-2	TRBD1	TRBV10-3	NA	CAISEGGRVGTEYGYTF	TGTGCCATCAGTGAGGGAGGCCGGGTTGGGACAGAGTATGGCTACACCTTC
TRBJ1-6	TRBD1	TRBV10-3	NA	CAISDSGTGGSNSPLHF	TGTGCCATCAGTGATTCCGGGACAGGGGGTAGTAATTCACCCCTCCACTTT
TRBJ2-2	TRBD2	TRBV3-1	NA	CASSPRLAGGSGELFF	TGTGCCAGCAGCCCAAGACTAGCGGGGGGTTCCGGGGAGCTGTTTTTT
TRBJ1-2	NA	TRBV20-1	NA	CSARTPPLGGSNYGYTF	TGCAGTGCTAGGACCCCTCCCCTGGGGGGCTCCAACTATGGCTACACCTTC
TRBJ2-7	NA	TRBV2	once	CASMDYIYNEQYF	TGTGCCAGCATGGACTATATCTACAATGAGCAGTACTTC
TRBJ2-1	NA	TRBV6-5	NA	CASSWSESSYNEQFF	TGTGCCAGCAGTTGGTCGGAAAGCTCCTACAATGAGCAGTTCTTC
TRBJ2-3	TRBD2	TRBV24-1	NA	CATSRASGGTQYF	TGTGCCACCAGTCGGGCTAGCGGGGGTACGCAGTATTTT
TRBJ2-1	NA	TRBV15	many	CATSRDLGNYNEQFF	TGTGCCACCAGCAGAGATTTAGGGAACTACAATGAGCAGTTCTTC
TRBJ2-7	TRBD2	TRBV29-1	NA	CSVGTSGGVSNEQYF	TGCAGCGTTGGGACTAGCGGGGGGGTTAGCAATGAGCAGTACTTC
TRBJ2-2	TRBD2	TRBV12-3/TRBV12-4	NA	CASSLTSGGHRELFF	TGTGCCAGCAGTTTGACTAGCGGGGGACACCGGGAGCTGTTTTTT
TRBJ1-2	NA	TRBV2	NA	CASSSQNYGYIF	TGTGCCAGCAGTTCCCAGAACTATGGCTACATCTTC
TRBJ1-1	NA	TRBV30	NA	CAWSTLAEAFF	TGTGCCTGGAGTACCCTTGCTGAAGCTTTCTTT
TRBJ2-1	TRBD2	TRBV6-5	NA	CASSSRLAGGFEQFF	TGTGCCAGCAGTTCCCGACTAGCGGGCGGGTTTGAGCAGTTCTTC
TRBJ2-3	TRBD2	TRBV9	NA	CASSVEAGISTDTQYF	TGTGCCAGCAGCGTAGAAGCGGGGATTAGCACAGATACGCAGTATTTT
TRBJ2-3	NA	TRBV3-1	few	CASSHARKVDPDTQYF	TGTGCCAGCAGCCATGCCCGAAAAGTTGACCCAGATACGCAGTATTTT
TRBJ2-1	TRBD2	TRBV5-1	NA	CASSPTSGTEQFF	TGCGCCAGCAGCCCGACTAGCGGGACGGAGCAGTTCTTC
TRBJ1-2	TRBD1	TRBV6-1	NA	CASRYDRGRNYGYTF	TGTGCCAGCAGATACGACAGGGGGCGTAACTATGGCTACACCTTC
TRBJ2-7	NA	TRBV6-5	NA	CASSYRSPLGRNSYEQYF	TGTGCCAGCAGTTACAGGAGCCCGTTAGGCAGAAATTCCTACGAGCAGTACTTC
TRBJ2-5	TRBD2	TRBV25-1	few	CASSEWVSGGPEAQYF	TGTGCCAGCAGTGAATGGGTTAGCGGGGGACCGGAGGCCCAGTACTTC
TRBJ2-1	NA	TRBV7-8	NA	CASLLAFHSYNEQFF	TGTGCCAGCCTCCTAGCCTTCCACTCCTACAATGAGCAGTTCTTC
TRBJ2-3	NA	TRBV6-1	NA	CASSQLTASLGDTQYF	TGTGCCAGCAGCCAGTTGACCGCGTCGTTAGGAGATACGCAGTATTTT
TRBJ2-5	NA	TRBV29-1	NA	CSVEGGSGDIETQYF	TGCAGCGTTGAAGGGGGGTCGGGTGACATAGAGACCCAGTACTTC
TRBJ2-3	NA	TRBV20-1	few	CSQVGNPGADTQYF	TGCAGCCAAGTAGGCAATCCTGGCGCAGATACGCAGTATTTT
TRBJ2-7	NA	TRBV20-1	NA	CSAPVSYNEQYF	TGCAGTGCCCCGGTAAGCTACAATGAGCAGTACTTC
TRBJ2-3	NA	TRBV6-1	few	CASSEAHNRASTDTQYF	TGTGCCAGCAGTGAAGCCCATAACAGGGCTAGCACAGATACGCAGTATTTT
TRBJ2-3	NA	TRBV7-9	few	CASSYTAAGLTDTQYF	TGTGCCAGCAGCTACACGGCGGCAGGTTTGACAGATACGCAGTATTTT
TRBJ1-1	NA	TRBV12-3/TRBV12-4	NA	CASRPMGDTEAFF	TGTGCCAGCAGACCGATGGGGGACACTGAAGCTTTCTTT
TRBJ2-1	TRBD1	TRBV20-1	few	CSAAKGASFNEQFF	TGCAGTGCCGCGAAGGGGGCGTCATTCAATGAGCAGTTCTTC
TRBJ2-1	NA	TRBV7-9	once	CASSKQRPYEQFF	TGTGCCAGCAGCAAACAAAGGCCCTATGAGCAGTTCTTC
TRBJ2-5	NA	TRBV2	NA	CASRAELARAYETQYF	TGTGCCAGCCGCGCAGAACTAGCCCGGGCGTATGAGACCCAGTACTTC
TRBJ1-6	NA	TRBV6-6	NA	CASSYGVGRGPHSPLHF	TGTGCCAGCAGTTACGGGGTTGGCAGGGGCCCTCACTCACCCCTCCACTTT
TRBJ1-6	NA	TRBV20-1	NA	CSGRTVSSYNSPLHF	TGCAGTGGAAGGACAGTGAGCTCCTATAATTCACCCCTCCACTTT
TRBJ1-5	NA	TRBV4-1	few	CASSQQIRAGNQPQHF	TGCGCCAGCAGCCAACAGATCAGGGCGGGCAATCAGCCCCAGCATTTT
TRBJ2-7	NA	TRBV4-1	NA	CASSQGLSPGNYYEQYF	TGCGCCAGCAGCCAAGGCTTATCCCCCGGCAACTACTACGAGCAGTACTTC
TRBJ2-4	NA	TRBV6-1	NA	CASSELGARKNIQYF	TGTGCCAGCAGTGAACTGGGGGCGCGCAAAAACATTCAGTACTTC
TRBJ2-7	NA	TRBV20-1	few	CSKTGYNEQYF	TGCAGCAAGACAGGATACAATGAGCAGTACTTC
TRBJ1-1	TRBD1	TRBV12-3/TRBV12-4	NA	CASSFIPGGRGDTEAFF	TGTGCCAGCAGTTTTATCCCAGGGGGCCGGGGGGACACTGAAGCTTTCTTT